This T cell receptor beta chain derives from a study of blood T cell repertoires in COVID-19. This clone was observed a single time. Libraries were prepared by immunoSEQ multiplex PCR; TCRdb keeps only in-frame clonotypes and omits some of them. Altogether 45,000 to 65,000 clones are present, around four fifths being singletons, with the ten largest covering approximately 12%. This clonotype originated in a woman aged 80 or over with acute or convalescent COVID-19. Source material: peripheral blood.

The CDR3 spells CASSPNPKDTQYF. In DNA, the CDR3 is TGTGCCAGCTCACCTAACCCTAAAGATACGCAGTATTTT. This chain uses TRBV18 with TRBJ2-3, with D uncertain. Trimming took off 3 bases at V and 5 bases at J, with 9 bases between the two ends. Germline CDR1 reads KGHSH; CDR2 reads LQKENI. The CDR3 covers 13 residues.